This TCR beta chain was captured in a study of OX40 agonist ivuxolimab in advanced cancers. This clone has only a few counts. Method: immunoSEQ multiplex PCR; TCRdb's copy keeps in-frame clones and lacks some. The table records about 83,000 clones, approximately 84% of them present only once. Germline CDR1 is MGHRA and CDR2 is YSYEKL. The length of the CDR3 is 13 residues. V lost 1 base to trimming and J lost 4 bases, with 7 bases between them. This receptor was taken from an adult with an advanced solid tumor such as melanoma, head and neck, liver or kidney cancer. This chain connects TRBV4-1 to TRBJ1-2, with unresolved D. Sequences were derived from CD4+ or CD8+ T cells sorted from blood, sampled in a trial of the OX40 agonist ivuxolimab. The CDR3, as DNA: TGCGCCAGCAGCCAAGGGGAGAGCTATGGCTACACCTTC. It yields the protein CASSQGESYGYTF.